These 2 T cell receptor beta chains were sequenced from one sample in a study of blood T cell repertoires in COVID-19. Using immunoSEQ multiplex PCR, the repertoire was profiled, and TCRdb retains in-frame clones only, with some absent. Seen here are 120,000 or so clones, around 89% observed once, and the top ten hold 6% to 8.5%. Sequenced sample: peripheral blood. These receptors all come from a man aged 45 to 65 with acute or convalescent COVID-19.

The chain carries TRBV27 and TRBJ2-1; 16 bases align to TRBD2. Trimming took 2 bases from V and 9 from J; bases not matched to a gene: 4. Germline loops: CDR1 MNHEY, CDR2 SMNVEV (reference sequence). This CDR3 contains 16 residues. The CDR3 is CASSLPGLAGGPEQFF. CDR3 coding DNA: TGTGCCAGCAGTTTACCGGGACTAGCGGGAGGGCCTGAGCAGTTCTTC.

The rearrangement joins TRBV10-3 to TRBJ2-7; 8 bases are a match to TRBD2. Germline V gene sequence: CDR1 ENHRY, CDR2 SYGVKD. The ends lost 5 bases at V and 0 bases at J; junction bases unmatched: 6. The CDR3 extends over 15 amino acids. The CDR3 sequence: CAISKNSGTSYEQYF. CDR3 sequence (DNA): TGTGCCATCAGTAAGAATAGCGGGACCTCCTACGAGCAGTACTTC.